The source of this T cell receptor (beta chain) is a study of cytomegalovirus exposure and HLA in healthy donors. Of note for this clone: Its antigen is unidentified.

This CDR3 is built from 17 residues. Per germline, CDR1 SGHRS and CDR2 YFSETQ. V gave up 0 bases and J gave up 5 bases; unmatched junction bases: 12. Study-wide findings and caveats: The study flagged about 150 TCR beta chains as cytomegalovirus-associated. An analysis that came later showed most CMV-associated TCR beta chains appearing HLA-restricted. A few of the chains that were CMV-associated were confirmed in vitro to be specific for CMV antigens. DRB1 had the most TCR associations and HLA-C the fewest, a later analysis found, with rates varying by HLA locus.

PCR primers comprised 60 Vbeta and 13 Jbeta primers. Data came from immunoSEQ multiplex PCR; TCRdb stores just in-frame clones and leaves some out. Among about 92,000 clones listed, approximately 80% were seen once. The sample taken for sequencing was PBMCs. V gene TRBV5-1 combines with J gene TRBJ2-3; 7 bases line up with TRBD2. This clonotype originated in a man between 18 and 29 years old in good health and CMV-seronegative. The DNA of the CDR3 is TGCGCCAGCAGCTTGGGAGCAGGGACTATCTTGGGAGATACGCAGTATTTT. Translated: CASSLGAGTILGDTQYF.